This T cell receptor beta chain is drawn from a study of OX40 agonist ivuxolimab in advanced cancers. Turning to the study itself: Patient treatment consisted of intravenous ivuxolimab administration every 2 weeks at 0.01 to 10 mg/kg. Melanoma, hepatocellular carcinoma, head and neck or renal cell cancer occurred in dose-escalation patients.

CDR1 and CDR2 from the germline V gene are MNHEY and SVGAGI. This CDR3 has 16 amino acids. The J segment lost 10 bases and the V segment lost 4 bases, leaving 16 bases of the junction unmatched. Whole-study findings and limits: In a subset of nonresponders, normalized T-cell clonal expansion was also low. Among T cells, CD8+ cells averaged more expanded clones than CD4+ cells.

Sequencing was performed with immunoSEQ multiplex PCR; in TCRdb, only in-frame clones are kept and a portion is missing. This sample has under 100,000 clones; roughly 89% occur once, and the top ten carry 0.15% to 0.2%. With regard to this clone: What it recognizes is unknown.

This clonotype was sampled from an adult with an advanced solid tumor such as melanoma, head and neck, liver or kidney cancer. Specimen: CD4+ or CD8+ T cells sorted from blood, collected in a trial of the OX40 agonist ivuxolimab. The chain employs TRBV6-5 and TRBJ2-1, with 7 nucleotides matching TRBD1. This CDR3 is CASSLDRAGMDVEQFF. In DNA form, the CDR3 reads TGTGCCAGCAGTTTAGACAGGGCAGGTATGGACGTAGAGCAGTTCTTC.